A selection of T cell receptor beta chains follows, all from one sample in a study of read filtering for tumor transcriptome and immune sequencing. TCRdb recomputed calls from the reads with MiXCR, one row per CDR3 protein. Here the sample spans 100,000 to 150,000 distinct CDR3 sequences, approximately 13% being singletons. Specimen: a population of CD138-negative cells sorted from bone marrow. The receptor set was obtained from a donor aged 40 or older with multiple myeloma. CDR3s include the opening cysteine and the closing phenylalanine or tryptophan. The D gene is left open where the match is weak. Not all rows give a size; the values are once, few, many and, for expanded clones, a class.

cdr3_aa | cdr3_nt | d_call | clone_size | j_call | v_call
CASSLGVGLREQFF | TGTGCCAGCAGCTTGGGGGTTGGACTCCGTGAGCAGTTCTTC | . | many | TRBJ2-1 | TRBV7-6
CSATSRLAGNTDTQYF | TGCAGTGCTACCTCCCGGCTAGCGGGAAACACAGATACGCAGTATTTT | TRBD2 | many | TRBJ2-3 | TRBV20-1
CASSSFTGTGNEAFF | TGTGCCAGCAGCTCCTTTACCGGGACAGGGAATGAGGCTTTCTTT | TRBD1 | . | TRBJ1-1 | TRBV5-5
CASSFRQEGANIQYF | TGTGCCAGCAGTTTCCGACAGGAAGGGGCCAACATTCAGTACTTC | . | many | TRBJ2-4 | TRBV6-2/TRBV6-3
CASSWGGLAGRDEQFF | TGCGCCAGCAGCTGGGGGGGACTAGCGGGGCGCGATGAGCAGTTCTTC | TRBD2 | many | TRBJ2-1 | TRBV5-1
CASSLGASGTYEQYF | TGCGCCAGCAGCTTGGGGGCTAGCGGGACCTACGAGCAGTACTTC | TRBD2 | many | TRBJ2-7 | TRBV5-1
CASSSFGQGGTEAFF | TGTGCCAGCAGCTCCTTCGGACAGGGGGGCACTGAAGCTTTCTTT | TRBD1 | many | TRBJ1-1 | TRBV7-6
CASSRTGGLVNEQFF | TGTGCCAGCAGTCGTACTGGGGGACTAGTCAATGAGCAGTTCTTC | TRBD2 | many | TRBJ2-1 | TRBV7-2
CASSPSTGGQPQHF | TGCGCCAGCAGCCCATCGACAGGGGGTCAGCCCCAGCATTTT | TRBD1 | many | TRBJ1-5 | TRBV5-1
CSGAGRNTEAFF | TGCAGCGGGGCAGGTAGGAACACTGAAGCTTTCTTT | . | many | TRBJ1-1 | TRBV29-1
CASSPTSYEQYF | TGTGCCAGCAGCCCCACCTCCTACGAGCAGTACTTC | . | many | TRBJ2-7 | TRBV7-2
CASSSDRGHSTGELFF | TGCGCCAGCAGCTCGGACAGGGGGCATAGCACCGGGGAGCTGTTTTTT | TRBD1 | many | TRBJ2-2 | TRBV5-1
CASSLQVGTEMHF | TGTGCCAGCAGCCTACAAGTCGGGACCGAAATGCATTTT | . | . | TRBJ1-5 | TRBV6-2/TRBV6-3
CASSLGVGAYEQYF | TGTGCCAGCAGCTTAGGGGTCGGAGCCTACGAGCAGTACTTC | . | many | TRBJ2-7 | TRBV7-2
CASSRSGGVNTGELFF | TGTGCCAGCAGCCGGAGCGGGGGGGTGAACACCGGGGAGCTGTTTTTT | TRBD2 | few | TRBJ2-2 | TRBV3-1
CASSSEWVLGPYNEQFF | TGTGCCAGCAGCTCGGAATGGGTTTTGGGCCCATACAATGAGCAGTTCTTC | . | many | TRBJ2-1 | TRBV11-2
CASKLGQVTYEQYF | TGTGCCAGCAAGCTCGGACAGGTGACCTACGAGCAGTACTTC | TRBD1 | many | TRBJ2-7 | TRBV6-2/TRBV6-3
CASSLGLGAGVRNEQFF | TGTGCCAGCAGCTTGGGTCTAGGGGCGGGAGTGCGGAATGAGCAGTTCTTC | TRBD2 | many | TRBJ2-1 | TRBV5-6
CASSSGQTISGANVLTF | TGCGCCAGCAGCTCCGGACAGACAATCTCTGGGGCCAACGTCCTGACTTTC | . | many | TRBJ2-6 | TRBV5-1
CSVEPGWAQTQYF | TGCAGCGTCGAACCGGGATGGGCCCAGACCCAGTACTTC | . | many | TRBJ2-5 | TRBV29-1
CASSHPDSPYLGELFF | TGTGCCAGCAGCCACCCGGACAGCCCCTACTTGGGGGAGCTGTTTTTT | . | many | TRBJ2-2 | TRBV7-8
CASRPSGTSSNFIVTDTQYF | TGTGCCAGCAGACCCTCCGGGACTAGCTCAAACTTTATAGTTACAGATACGCAGTATTTT | TRBD2 | few | TRBJ2-3 | TRBV3-1
CASRRSRGAGETQYF | TGTGCCAGCAGGCGCTCCCGGGGGGCTGGGGAGACCCAGTACTTC | . | many | TRBJ2-5 | TRBV11-2
CASGQENTGELFF | TGTGCCAGTGGACAAGAGAACACCGGGGAGCTGTTTTTT | . | many | TRBJ2-2 | TRBV2
CARTGLLGETQYF | TGCGCCAGGACGGGACTGCTTGGGGAGACCCAGTACTTC | . | many | TRBJ2-5 | TRBV10-1
CASSQARIGWGTDTQYF | TGTGCCAGCAGCCAAGCCAGAATCGGTTGGGGCACAGATACGCAGTATTTT | . | . | TRBJ2-3 | TRBV14
CASRRGFTEAFF | TGTGCCAGCAGAAGGGGGTTTACTGAAGCTTTCTTT | . | many | TRBJ1-1 | TRBV6-1
CSAPAGTAYNEQFF | TGCAGTGCTCCCGCCGGGACAGCCTACAATGAGCAGTTCTTC | TRBD1 | few | TRBJ2-1 | TRBV20-1
CAISAPGQGTDTQYF | TGTGCCATCAGCGCGCCGGGACAGGGGACAGATACGCAGTATTTT | TRBD1 | many | TRBJ2-3 | TRBV10-3
CSARARVSRITPMNTEAFF | TGCAGTGCTAGAGCAAGAGTTAGCAGGATCACTCCGATGAACACTGAAGCTTTCTTT | . | . | TRBJ1-1 | TRBV20-1
CASSPTGAGNQPQHF | TGTGCCAGCAGCCCTACAGGGGCCGGCAATCAGCCCCAGCATTTT | TRBD1 | many | TRBJ1-5 | TRBV12-3/TRBV12-4
CSARKGGIAGATAGELFF | TGCAGTGCTAGAAAGGGGGGGATAGCGGGAGCCACGGCCGGGGAGCTGTTTTTT | TRBD2 | . | TRBJ2-2 | TRBV20-1
CSASYQTSPFRGVYEQYF | TGCAGTGCTAGTTATCAGACATCCCCTTTCCGAGGGGTCTACGAGCAGTACTTC | . | . | TRBJ2-7 | TRBV20-1
CSACPSAGLTQYF | TGCAGTGCTTGCCCGTCGGCGGGCCTTACGCAGTATTTT | . | many | TRBJ2-3 | TRBV20-1
CASSHRAETQYF | TGTGCCAGCAGCCACCGCGCAGAGACCCAGTACTTC | . | many | TRBJ2-5 | TRBV3-1
CASSPRGAVEKLFF | TGTGCCAGCAGCCCCCGGGGGGCGGTCGAAAAACTGTTTTTT | . | many | TRBJ1-4 | TRBV3-1